This entry lists 8 T cell receptor beta chains sequenced from one sample in a study of shared clonotypes between healthy human individuals. Produced via immunoSEQ multiplex PCR; TCRdb's table is partial and in-frame only. The table has hundreds of thousands of clones, roughly 72% seen once; the top ten hold about 12%. Sequenced material: PBMCs. These receptors came from a woman in her forties in good health. Some clones in this sample may be carry-over from other donors' samples.

In this sample, this clone turned up once. This may stem from a read error, because a much larger clone lies one nucleotide away. The chain is built from TRBV28 and TRBJ2-7; tentative D call: TRBD1 (5 bases). Trimming removed 6 bases from V and 3 bases from J, with 18 bases in between. The CDR3 spans 15 residues. CDR1 is MDHEN and CDR2 is SYDVKM in the germline V gene. The CDR3 spells CASRPSRDRGYEQYF. The CDR3 DNA reads TGTGCCAGCAGGCCATCTAGAGATAGGGGCTACGAGCAGTACTTC.

J is TRBJ2-5 and V is TRBV30, with D perhaps matching TRBD1 (6 bases). With the DNA end fitting TRBJ2-7 better, the J assignment may be wrong. This CDR3 comprises 13 residues. The germline V gene has CDR1 GTSNPN and CDR2 SVGIG (reference sequence). The CDR3 DNA reads TGTGCCTATATGAACAGGGTTTCCTACGAGCAGTACTTC. This sequence encodes CAYMNRVSYEQYF.

The chain combines TRBV5-1 with TRBJ1-1; D not certain. From germline, CDR1 is SGHRS and CDR2 YFSETQ. V was clipped by 7 bases and J by 0 bases, with 10 bases between them. The CDR3 contains 13 residues. The CDR3: CASQDKMNTEAFF. The DNA of the CDR3 is TGCGCCAGCCAAGACAAGATGAACACTGAAGCTTTCTTT.

A single count supports this clone. The CDR3 DNA follows: TGTGCCAGCAATCCCATCCGGGACAACGACGAGCAGTACTTC. Its translation: CASNPIRDNDEQYF. This chain connects TRBV6-9 to TRBJ2-7; TRBD1 is a possible D gene (6 bases). CDR3 length equals 14 residues. CDR1 MNHGY and CDR2 SVAAGI come from the germline V gene. The ends were cut back, 7 bases at V and 5 bases at J, with 18 bases in the middle.

The genes are TRBV19 and TRBJ2-5; D remains unclear. This CDR3 spans 16 amino acids. CDR1 and CDR2 from the germline V gene are LNHDA and SQIVND (reference sequence). The ends were cut back, 4 bases at V and 0 bases at J, with 15 bases in the middle. The CDR3 sequence is CASSRLPPGYQETQYF. CDR3 in DNA: TGTGCCAGTAGTAGACTCCCACCGGGCTACCAAGAGACCCAGTACTTC.

V usage is TRBV27 and J usage is TRBJ1-5, with D uncertain. The CDR3 runs 16 residues. V lost 6 bases and J 4 bases, leaving 19 bases between the germline ends. CDR1 is MNHEY and CDR2 is SMNVEV in the germline V gene (reference sequence). The CDR3 region has the DNA TGTGCCAGCAGCCGAGAGCGAGGGAGAGGGAATCAGCCCCAGCATTTT. Translation: CASSRERGRGNQPQHF.

The table lists this clone with a few counts. The chain has TRBV11-3 and TRBJ2-7; 8 nucleotides match TRBD1. The J segment lost 6 bases and the V segment lost 5 bases, leaving 6 bases of the junction unmatched. There are 13 residues in the CDR3. CDR1 and CDR2 (germline): SGHNT, YENEEA. For the CDR3, the DNA is TGTGCCAGCAGCCGGGACAGGTACGGCGAGCAGTACTTC. This translates into CASSRDRYGEQYF.

The chain links TRBV21-1 to TRBJ1-1. TRBV21-1 is flagged as a pseudogene. CDR3 length equals 11 residues. This CDR3 is CASSNIFRAFF. CDR3 coding DNA: TGTGCCAGCAGCAACATTTTTCGAGCTTTCTTT.